The entry that follows covers one T cell receptor (beta chain) sequence. Its antigen is as yet unknown. Other DNA sequences from this sample encode an identical CDR3 as well. This sample was taken from a study of Ad26.COV2.S vaccination and SARS-CoV-2 variants. Study overall: Donor joined the COV1001 Ad26.COV2.S trial arm.

The treatment: around 19 received Ad26.COV2.S at low or high dose, single or two shots; a few received placebo; per-sample allocation not given. The samples were gathered on day 63 after the first injection of vaccine or placebo. Sequencing was performed with immunoSEQ multiplex PCR; in TCRdb, only in-frame clones are kept and a portion is missing. The sample has about 350,000 clones, about 85% seen once. Whole-study results and caveats: Placebo and vaccine recipients had non-spike TCR breadth that was similar. Total responses of T cells may have been underestimated by the analyses of TCR breadth and depth.

This CDR3 is built from 13 residues. Germline-derived CDR1 and CDR2 are MNHNY and SVGAGI (reference sequence). V lost 8 bases and J lost 5; bases outside the gene matches: 8. This TCR came from a person aged 18-65 years who received the Ad26.COV2.S COVID-19 vaccine or a placebo. This rearrangement joins TRBV6-6 to TRBJ1-1; TRBD1 matches 7 bases. The material sequenced was peripheral blood, taken in a trial of Ad26.COV2.S vaccine versus placebo. This CDR3 is CASCTGEWTEAFF. The CDR3, as DNA: TGTGCCAGCTGCACAGGGGAATGGACTGAAGCTTTCTTT.